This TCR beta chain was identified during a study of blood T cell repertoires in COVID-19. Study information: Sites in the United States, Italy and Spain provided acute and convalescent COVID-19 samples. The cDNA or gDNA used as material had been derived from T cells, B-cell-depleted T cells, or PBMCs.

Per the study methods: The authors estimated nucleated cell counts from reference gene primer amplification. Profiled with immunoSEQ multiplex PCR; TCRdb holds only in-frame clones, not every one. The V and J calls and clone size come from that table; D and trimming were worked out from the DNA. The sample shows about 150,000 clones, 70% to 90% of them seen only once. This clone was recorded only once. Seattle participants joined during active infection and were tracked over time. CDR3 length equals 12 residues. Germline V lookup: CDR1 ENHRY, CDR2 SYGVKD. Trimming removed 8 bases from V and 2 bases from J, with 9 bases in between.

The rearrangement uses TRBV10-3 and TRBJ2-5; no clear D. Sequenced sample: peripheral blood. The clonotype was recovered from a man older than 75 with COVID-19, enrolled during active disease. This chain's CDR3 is CAIGPQQETQYF. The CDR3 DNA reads TGTGCCATCGGGCCACAGCAAGAGACCCAGTACTTC.